One sample yielded the 12 T cell receptor beta chains listed below, sequenced in a study of cytomegalovirus exposure and HLA in healthy donors. The PCR was carried out with 60 Vbeta primers and 13 Jbeta primers. This table comes from immunoSEQ multiplex PCR, and its TCRdb copy is limited to in-frame clones, with some not included. The sample has 90,000 or so clones, 55% to 75% seen once. The sequencing input was PBMCs. These receptors were obtained from a woman younger than 30 in good health and CMV-seropositive.

CDR3 protein: CASSSTSGGPPGEQFF. In DNA, the CDR3 is TGTGCCAGCAGCTCCACTAGCGGGGGCCCCCCAGGTGAGCAGTTCTTC. The J gene is TRBJ2-1, the V gene TRBV7-2, with 11 nucleotides matching TRBD2. The CDR3 length is 16 residues. The junction had 11 bases not matched to a gene; V was cut back by 4 bases and J by 9 bases. In germline, CDR1 is SGHTA, CDR2 FQGNSA.

This clone has a handful of counts. This chain links TRBV5-4 with TRBJ2-2; a possible D gene is TRBD1 (5 bases). Deletions cut 4 bases from V and 0 bases from J, with 13 bases between. CDR1 is SGHNT, CDR2 YYREEE, per germline (reference sequence). The CDR3 is made up of 16 amino acids. The CDR3 DNA sequence: TGTGCCAGCAGCCTTGGACATTTACCGAACACCGGGGAGCTGTTTTTT. Protein: CASSLGHLPNTGELFF.

V gene TRBV7-2 combines with J gene TRBJ2-5; the match to TRBD2 covers 7 bases. Per germline, CDR1 SGHTA and CDR2 FQGNSA. This CDR3 region has 16 residues. V lost 1 base to trimming and J lost 4 bases; unmatched junction nucleotides: 9. The CDR3 here is CASSLGGTNTRETQYF. CDR3 coding DNA: TGTGCCAGCAGCTTAGGTGGGACTAACACCCGAGAGACCCAGTACTTC.

Points on this clone: Other DNA sequences from this sample encode an identical CDR3 as well. The rearrangement uses TRBV5-1 and TRBJ1-2; 8 bases agree with TRBD1. The V segment lost 4 bases and the J segment 3 bases; nucleotides outside the gene matches: 2. The CDR3 is 13 amino acids. The germline V gene has CDR1 SGHRS and CDR2 YFSETQ. The CDR3 bases are TGCGCCAGCAGCCCGACAGGGGACTATGGCTACACCTTC. Its protein product is CASSPTGDYGYTF.

J is TRBJ1-1 and V is TRBV7-2; possible D gene TRBD1, 5 bases. Germline CDR1 SGHTA, CDR2 FQGNSA. V was shortened by 5 bases and J by 8 bases, with 21 bases between the two germline ends. This CDR3 has 15 residues. This CDR3 is CASSLSPGGVKEAFF. In nucleotides, the CDR3 is TGTGCCAGCAGCCTCTCCCCGGGGGGGGTCAAAGAAGCTTTCTTT.

The chain joins TRBV5-5 to TRBJ2-5; 7 nucleotides align to TRBD2. The germline gives CDR1 SGHKS, CDR2 YYEKEE (reference sequence). Trimming cost V 4 bases and J 2 bases; bases outside gene matches: 5. CDR3 length: 14 amino acids. This CDR3 reads CASSHLSGQETQYF. DNA for the CDR3: TGTGCCAGCAGCCACCTTAGCGGGCAAGAGACCCAGTACTTC. Combining the CDR3 with reference TRBV5-5 and TRBJ2-5 gives the whole variable domain DAGVTQSPTHLIKTRGQQVTLRCSPISGHKSVSWYQQVLGQGPQFIFQYYEKEERGRGNFPDRFSARQFPNYSSELNVNALLLGDSALYLCASSHLSGQETQYFGPGTRLLVL.

The chain carries TRBV7-2 and TRBJ1-1; weak D call: TRBD1 (5 bases). Germline CDR1 SGHTA, CDR2 FQGNSA. V dropped 3 bases and J dropped 6 bases, with 8 bases sitting between them. The length of the CDR3 is 12 residues. The CDR3 is CASSFIRAEAFF. CDR3 in DNA: TGTGCCAGCAGCTTTATCAGGGCTGAAGCTTTCTTT.

This sequence joins TRBV4-1 and TRBJ1-2; the match to TRBD1 covers 7 bases. CDR1 is MGHRA, CDR2 YSYEKL, per germline. This CDR3 has 17 residues. After removal of 1 base from V and 1 base from J, the junction contained 9 bases not matched to a gene. CDR3 DNA: TGCGCCAGCAGCCAAGGTTCCGTAGGGGGCCATAACTATGGCTACACCTTC. Amino acid sequence: CASSQGSVGGHNYGYTF.

This sequence joins TRBV5-4 and TRBJ1-2, with 7 nucleotides matching TRBD1. Germline assignment: CDR1 SGHNT and CDR2 YYREEE (reference sequence). The CDR3 is made up of 17 amino acids. Germline trimming cut 6 bases from V and 3 bases from J; bases unmatched to any gene: 17. The CDR3 DNA reads as TGTGCCAGCACCCCTACGCCGGGACAGACGACCCACTATGGCTACACCTTC. Translation: CASTPTPGQTTHYGYTF. The whole variable domain, remainder taken from reference TRBV5-4 and TRBJ1-2, is ETGVTQSPTHLIKTRGQQVTLRCSSQSGHNTVSWYQQALGQGPQFIFQYYREEENGRGNFPPRFSGLQFPNYSSELNVNALELDDSALYLCASTPTPGQTTHYGYTFGSGTRLTVV.

This clone was seen a few times. The chain couples TRBV5-1 to TRBJ2-3; 7 positions agree with TRBD1. This CDR3 region has 16 residues. J lost 4 bases, V lost 0 bases, and 8 bases had no gene match. Germline CDR1 SGHRS, CDR2 YFSETQ. The CDR3 reads CASSLVGGVSADTQYF. CDR3 in DNA: TGCGCCAGCAGCTTGGTAGGGGGCGTCAGCGCAGATACGCAGTATTTT.

The V gene is TRBV4-3, the J gene TRBJ1-2; 7 nucleotides match TRBD1. V dropped 4 bases and J dropped 8; count of bases not matched to a gene: 10. Germline lookup yields CDR1 LGHNA and CDR2 YSLEER. The CDR3 spans 14 residues. CDR3 in amino acids: CASSPRQGWDGYTF. The CDR3 DNA sequence: TGCGCCAGCAGCCCTCGACAGGGATGGGACGGCTACACCTTC.

A few counts support this clone. J is TRBJ2-1 and V is TRBV4-2, with D possibly TRBD2 on 7 matching bases. The length of the CDR3 is 16 residues. The germline V and J ends were trimmed by 0 bases and 6 bases, with 15 bases remaining between them. Germline-derived CDR1 and CDR2 are LGHNA and YNFKEQ. The CDR3 region is CASSQEGGASFNEQFF. CDR3 sequence (DNA): TGTGCCAGCAGCCAAGAAGGGGGGGCCTCTTTCAATGAGCAGTTCTTC.